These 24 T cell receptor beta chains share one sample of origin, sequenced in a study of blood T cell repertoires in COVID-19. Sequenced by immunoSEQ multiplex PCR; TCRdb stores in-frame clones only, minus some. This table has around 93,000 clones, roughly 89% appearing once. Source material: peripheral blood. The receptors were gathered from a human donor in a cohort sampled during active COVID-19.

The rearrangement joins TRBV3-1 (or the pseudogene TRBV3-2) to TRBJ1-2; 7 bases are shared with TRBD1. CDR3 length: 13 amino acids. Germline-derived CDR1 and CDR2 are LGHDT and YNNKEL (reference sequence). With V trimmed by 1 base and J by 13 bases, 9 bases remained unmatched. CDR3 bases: TGTGCCAGCAGCCAAGGGGCAGGGGGTCCAAGCACCTTC. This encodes CASSQGAGGPSTF.

The CDR3 is CATSRVLGRGRSITYEQYF. The CDR3 region has the DNA TGTGCCACCAGCAGAGTCTTAGGGAGGGGGAGGTCCATTACGTACGAGCAGTACTTC. The J gene is TRBJ2-7, the V gene TRBV15, with D maybe TRBD2 (7 bases). This CDR3 is 19 amino acids long. Per the germline V gene, CDR1 is LNHNV and CDR2 is YYDKDF (reference sequence). V lost 1 base to trimming and J lost 4 bases, with 26 bases between them.

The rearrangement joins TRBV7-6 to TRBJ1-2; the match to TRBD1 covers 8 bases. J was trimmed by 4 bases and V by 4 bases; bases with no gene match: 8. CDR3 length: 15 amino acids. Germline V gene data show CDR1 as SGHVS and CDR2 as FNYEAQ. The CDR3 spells CASSSSDRVGYGYTF. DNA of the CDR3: TGTGCCAGCAGCTCCTCGGACAGGGTGGGCTATGGCTACACCTTC.

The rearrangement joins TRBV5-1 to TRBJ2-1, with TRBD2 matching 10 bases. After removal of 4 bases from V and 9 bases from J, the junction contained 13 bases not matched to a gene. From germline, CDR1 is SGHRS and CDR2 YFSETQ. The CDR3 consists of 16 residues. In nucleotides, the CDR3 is TGCGCCAGCAGCCCCAGGGAAGCGGGGGGGTTTGGTGAGCAGTTCTTC. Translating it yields CASSPREAGGFGEQFF.

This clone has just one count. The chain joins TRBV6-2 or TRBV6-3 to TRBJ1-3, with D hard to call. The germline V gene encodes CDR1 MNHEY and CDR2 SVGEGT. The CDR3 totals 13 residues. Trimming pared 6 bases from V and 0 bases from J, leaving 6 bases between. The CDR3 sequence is CASSRGSGNTIYF. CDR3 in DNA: TGTGCCAGCAGCCGCGGCTCTGGAAACACCATATATTTT.

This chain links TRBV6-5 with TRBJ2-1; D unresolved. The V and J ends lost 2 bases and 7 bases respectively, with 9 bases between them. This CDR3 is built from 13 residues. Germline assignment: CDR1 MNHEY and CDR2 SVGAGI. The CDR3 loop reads CASSYTRSNEQFF. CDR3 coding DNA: TGTGCCAGCAGTTACACCCGCAGTAATGAGCAGTTCTTC.

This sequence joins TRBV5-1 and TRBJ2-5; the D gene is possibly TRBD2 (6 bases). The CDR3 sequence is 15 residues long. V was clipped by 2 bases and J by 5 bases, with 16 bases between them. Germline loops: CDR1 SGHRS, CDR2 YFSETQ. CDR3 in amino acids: CASSFQSAGTETQYF. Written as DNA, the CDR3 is TGCGCCAGCAGCTTCCAAAGTGCGGGAACGGAGACCCAGTACTTC.

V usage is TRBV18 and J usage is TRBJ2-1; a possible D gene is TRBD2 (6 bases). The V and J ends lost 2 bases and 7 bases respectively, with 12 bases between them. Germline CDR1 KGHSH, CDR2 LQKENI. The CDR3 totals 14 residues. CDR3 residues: CASSPVGGKNEQFF. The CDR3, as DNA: TGTGCCAGCTCACCAGTGGGCGGGAAAAATGAGCAGTTCTTC.

CDR3 protein: CASSLPGLAGYTDTQYF. Written as DNA, the CDR3 is TGTGCCAGCAGCCTCCCAGGGCTAGCGGGGTACACAGATACGCAGTATTTT. The gene calls are TRBV3-1 (or the pseudogene TRBV3-2) and TRBJ2-3; TRBD2 agrees at 9 bases. Unmatched junction bases numbered 10, after V lost 4 bases and J lost 2 bases. Germline CDR1 is LGHDT and CDR2 is YNNKEL (reference sequence). CDR3 size: 17 residues.

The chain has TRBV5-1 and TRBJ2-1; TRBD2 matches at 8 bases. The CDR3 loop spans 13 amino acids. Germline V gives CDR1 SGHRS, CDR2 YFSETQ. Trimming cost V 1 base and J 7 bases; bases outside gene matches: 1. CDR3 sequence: CASSLSGGNEQFF. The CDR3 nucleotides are TGCGCCAGCAGCTTGTCGGGAGGGAATGAGCAGTTCTTC.

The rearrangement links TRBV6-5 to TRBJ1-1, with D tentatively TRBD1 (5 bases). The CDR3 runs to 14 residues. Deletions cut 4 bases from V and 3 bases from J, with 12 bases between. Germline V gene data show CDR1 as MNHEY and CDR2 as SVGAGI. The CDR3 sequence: CASSFSRADTEAFF. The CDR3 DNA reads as TGTGCCAGCAGTTTTTCCAGGGCGGACACTGAAGCTTTCTTT.

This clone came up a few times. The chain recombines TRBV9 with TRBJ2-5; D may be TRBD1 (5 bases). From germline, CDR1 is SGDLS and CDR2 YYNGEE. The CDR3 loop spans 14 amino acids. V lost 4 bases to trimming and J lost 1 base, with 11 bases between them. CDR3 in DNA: TGTGCCAGCAGCCCAGCCCAGGGCCAAGAGACCCAGTACTTC. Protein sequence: CASSPAQGQETQYF.

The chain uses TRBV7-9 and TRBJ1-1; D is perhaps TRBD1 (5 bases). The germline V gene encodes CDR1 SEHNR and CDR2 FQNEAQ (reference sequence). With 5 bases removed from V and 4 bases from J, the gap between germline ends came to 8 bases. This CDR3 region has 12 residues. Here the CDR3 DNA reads TGTGCCAGCAGCCCAGGGCGCACTGAAGCTTTCTTT. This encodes CASSPGRTEAFF.

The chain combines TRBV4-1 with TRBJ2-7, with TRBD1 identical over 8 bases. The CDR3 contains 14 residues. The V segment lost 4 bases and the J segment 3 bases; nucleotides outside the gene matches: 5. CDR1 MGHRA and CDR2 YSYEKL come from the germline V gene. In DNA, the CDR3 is TGCGCCAGCAGCCCCCGGGACAGGAGCTACGAGCAGTACTTC. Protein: CASSPRDRSYEQYF.

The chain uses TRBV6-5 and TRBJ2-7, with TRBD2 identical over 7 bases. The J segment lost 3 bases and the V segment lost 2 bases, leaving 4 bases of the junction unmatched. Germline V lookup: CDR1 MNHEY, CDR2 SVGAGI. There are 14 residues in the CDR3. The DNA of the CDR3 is TGTGCCAGCAGTTACGGGGGGGTGAACTACGAGCAGTACTTC. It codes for CASSYGGVNYEQYF.

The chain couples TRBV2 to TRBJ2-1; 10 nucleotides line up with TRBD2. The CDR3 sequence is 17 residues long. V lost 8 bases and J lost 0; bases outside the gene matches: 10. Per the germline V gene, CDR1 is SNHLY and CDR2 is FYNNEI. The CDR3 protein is CASVRLAGVISYNEQFF. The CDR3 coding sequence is TGTGCCAGCGTCCGGCTAGCGGGAGTGATCTCCTACAATGAGCAGTTCTTC.

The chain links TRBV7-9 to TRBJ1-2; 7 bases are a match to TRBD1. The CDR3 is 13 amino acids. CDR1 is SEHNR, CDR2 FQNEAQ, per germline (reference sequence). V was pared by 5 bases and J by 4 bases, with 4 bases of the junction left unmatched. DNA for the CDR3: TGTGCCAGCAGCACGGGACAGATCTATGGCTACACCTTC. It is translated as CASSTGQIYGYTF.

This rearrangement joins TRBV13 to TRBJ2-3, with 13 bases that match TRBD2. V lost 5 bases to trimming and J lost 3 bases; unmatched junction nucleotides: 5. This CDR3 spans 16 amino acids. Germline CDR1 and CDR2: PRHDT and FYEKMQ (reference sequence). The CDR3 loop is CASSTTSGGLTDTQYF. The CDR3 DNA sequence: TGTGCCAGCAGCACGACTAGCGGGGGGTTGACAGATACGCAGTATTTT.

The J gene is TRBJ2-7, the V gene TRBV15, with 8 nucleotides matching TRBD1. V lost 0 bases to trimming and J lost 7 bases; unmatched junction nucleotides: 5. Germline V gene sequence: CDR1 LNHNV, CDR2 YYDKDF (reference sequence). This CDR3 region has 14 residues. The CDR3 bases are TGTGCCACCAGCAGAGATCAGGGGGCATTTGAGCAGTACTTC. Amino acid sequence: CATSRDQGAFEQYF.

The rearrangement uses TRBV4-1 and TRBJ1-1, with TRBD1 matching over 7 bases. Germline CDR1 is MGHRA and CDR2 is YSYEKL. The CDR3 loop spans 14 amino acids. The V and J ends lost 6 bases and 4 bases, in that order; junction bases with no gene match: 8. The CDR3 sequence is CASSEGGRVTEAFF. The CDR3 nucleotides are TGCGCCAGCAGTGAAGGGGGCCGGGTCACTGAAGCTTTCTTT.

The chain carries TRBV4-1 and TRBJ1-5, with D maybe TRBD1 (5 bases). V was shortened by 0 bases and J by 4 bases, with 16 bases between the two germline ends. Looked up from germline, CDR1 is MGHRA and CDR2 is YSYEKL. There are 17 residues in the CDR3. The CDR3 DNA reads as TGCGCCAGCAGCCAAGATATAGCAGGGACTTTAAATCAGCCCCAGCATTTT. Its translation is CASSQDIAGTLNQPQHF.

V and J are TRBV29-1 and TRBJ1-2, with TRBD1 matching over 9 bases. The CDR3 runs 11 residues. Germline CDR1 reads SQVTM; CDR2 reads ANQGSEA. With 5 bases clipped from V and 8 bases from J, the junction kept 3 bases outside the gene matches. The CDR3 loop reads CSVSTGGGYTF. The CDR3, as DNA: TGCAGCGTTTCTACAGGGGGCGGCTACACCTTC.

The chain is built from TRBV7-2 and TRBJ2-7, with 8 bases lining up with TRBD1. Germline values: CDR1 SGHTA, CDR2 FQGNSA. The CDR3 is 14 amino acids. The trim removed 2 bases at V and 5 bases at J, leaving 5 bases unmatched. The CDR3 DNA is TGTGCCAGCAGCTTATGGCAGGGGGCCAACGAGCAGTACTTC. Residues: CASSLWQGANEQYF. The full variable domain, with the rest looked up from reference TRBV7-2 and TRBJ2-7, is GAGVSQSPSNKVTEKGKDVELRCDPISGHTALYWYRQSLGQGLEFLIYFQGNSAPDKSGLPSDRFSAERTGGSVSTLTIQRTQQEDSAVYLCASSLWQGANEQYFGPGTRLTVT.

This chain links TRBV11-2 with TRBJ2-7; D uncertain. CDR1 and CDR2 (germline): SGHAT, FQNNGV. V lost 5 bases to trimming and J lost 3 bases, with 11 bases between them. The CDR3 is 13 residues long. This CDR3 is CASSPRIFYEQYF. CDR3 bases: TGTGCCAGCAGCCCGAGGATCTTCTACGAGCAGTACTTC.